Listed below are T cell receptor beta chains from one sample, sequenced in a study of neurological immune-mediated disorders. Via MiXCR, TCRdb re-called the 5' RACE reads, giving one row per CDR3 protein. The data hold 65,000 to 80,000 distinct CDR3 sequences, with 15% to 20% observed a single time. Sequenced: PBMCs. These TCRs come from a woman in her 40s in good health. The conserved cysteine and the conserved F or W are not part of the CDR3 here. Fields, in order: V gene, J gene, CDR3 length, CDR3 protein.

TRBV7-2	TRBJ2-5	10	ASSPRAETQY
TRBV20-1	TRBJ2-1	10	SAATGNNEQF
TRBV7-2	TRBJ2-6	15	ASSFDSGVSGANVLT
TRBV7-2	TRBJ1-1	12	ASSNRARSTEAF
TRBV6-5	TRBJ1-2	11	ASSSGKNYGYT
TRBV20-1	TRBJ1-5	12	SARPPGSNQPQH
TRBV5-1	TRBJ2-2	12	ASSATPRDGELF
TRBV6-6	TRBJ1-2	11	ASTPSGQGGYT
TRBV7-2	TRBJ1-5	13	ASSGGSDSNQPQH
TRBV7-2	TRBJ2-5	12	ASSPPGRGETQY
TRBV3-1	TRBJ2-3	13	ASSHFKGAPDTQY
TRBV29-1	TRBJ2-3	13	SVEAASGNTDTQY
TRBV28	TRBJ2-5	10	ASSLYQETQY
TRBV29-1	TRBJ2-2	9	SVALNGELF
TRBV3-1	TRBJ2-6	15	ASSQDLLASGANVLT
TRBV9	TRBJ2-1	13	ASSVAAAKYNEQF
TRBV6-6	TRBJ2-2	12	ASSPDRNTGELF
TRBV6-1	TRBJ2-7	12	ASSEEGTVYEQY
TRBV5-1	TRBJ2-3	13	ASMSSGGATDTQY
TRBV6-5	TRBJ1-3	9	ATGQRNTIY
TRBV20-1	TRBJ2-7	13	SAKPSSITQYEQY
TRBV30	TRBJ2-7	10	AWGTGLYEQY
TRBV12-3/TRBV12-4	TRBJ1-2	13	ASRPGQGSSRGYT
TRBV20-1	TRBJ1-6	11	SFLGQGNSSLH
TRBV5-1	TRBJ1-4	12	ASSIGQSGEKLF
TRBV20-1	TRBJ2-6	14	SARELQGSGANVLT
TRBV10-3	TRBJ1-2	14	AISGKDSPANYGYT
TRBV7-2	TRBJ2-1	14	ASSLVSRVPYNEQF
TRBV7-8	TRBJ2-7	13	ASSLDGGGTYEQY